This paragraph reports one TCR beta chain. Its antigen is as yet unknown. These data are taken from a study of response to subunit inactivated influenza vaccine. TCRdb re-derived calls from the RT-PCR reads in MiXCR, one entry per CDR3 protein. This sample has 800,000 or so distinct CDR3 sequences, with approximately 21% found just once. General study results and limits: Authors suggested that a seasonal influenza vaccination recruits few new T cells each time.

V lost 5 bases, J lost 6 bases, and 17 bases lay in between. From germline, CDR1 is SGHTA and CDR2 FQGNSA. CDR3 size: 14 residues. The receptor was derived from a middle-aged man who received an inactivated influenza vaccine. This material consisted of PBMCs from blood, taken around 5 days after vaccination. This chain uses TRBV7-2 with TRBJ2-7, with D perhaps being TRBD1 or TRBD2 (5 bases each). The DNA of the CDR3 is TGTGCCAGCAGCAGAGGGACCCTGGGGTTCGAGCAGTACTTC. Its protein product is CASSRGTLGFEQYF.